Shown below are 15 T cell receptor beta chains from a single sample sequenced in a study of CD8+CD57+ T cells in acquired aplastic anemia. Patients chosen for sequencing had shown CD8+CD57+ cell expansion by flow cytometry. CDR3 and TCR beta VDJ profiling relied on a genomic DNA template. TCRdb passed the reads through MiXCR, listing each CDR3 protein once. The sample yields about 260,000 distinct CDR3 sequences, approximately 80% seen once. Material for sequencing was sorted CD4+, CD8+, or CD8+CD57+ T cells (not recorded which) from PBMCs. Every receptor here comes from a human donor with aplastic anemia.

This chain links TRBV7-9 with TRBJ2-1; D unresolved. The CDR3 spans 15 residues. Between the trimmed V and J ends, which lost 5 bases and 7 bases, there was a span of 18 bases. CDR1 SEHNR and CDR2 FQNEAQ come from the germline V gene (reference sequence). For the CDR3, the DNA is TGTGCCAGCAGCATAGTTCCCGGAGCCTTGAATGAGCAGTTCTTC. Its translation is CASSIVPGALNEQFF. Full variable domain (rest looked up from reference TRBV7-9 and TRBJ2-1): DTGVSQNPRHKITKRGQNVTFRCDPISEHNRLYWYRQTLGQGPEFLTYFQNEAQLEKSRLLSDRFSAERPKGSFSTLEIQRTEQGDSAMYLCASSIVPGALNEQFFGPGTRLTVL.

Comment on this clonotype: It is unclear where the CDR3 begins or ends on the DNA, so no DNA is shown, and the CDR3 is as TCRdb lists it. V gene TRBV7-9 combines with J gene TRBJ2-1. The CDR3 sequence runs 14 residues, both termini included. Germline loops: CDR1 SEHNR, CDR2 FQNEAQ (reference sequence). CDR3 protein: CASSAVAVTQYFGF.

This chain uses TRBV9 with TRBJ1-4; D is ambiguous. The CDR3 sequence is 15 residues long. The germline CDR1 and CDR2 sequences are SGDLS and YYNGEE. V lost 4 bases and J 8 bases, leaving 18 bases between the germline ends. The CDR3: CASSLYSYNSEKLFF. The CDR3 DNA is TGTGCCAGCAGCTTGTACTCCTATAATTCAGAAAAACTGTTTTTT.

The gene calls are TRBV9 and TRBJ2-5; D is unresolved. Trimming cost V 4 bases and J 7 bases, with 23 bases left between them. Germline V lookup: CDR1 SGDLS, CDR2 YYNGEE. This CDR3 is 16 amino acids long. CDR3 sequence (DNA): TGTGCCAGCAGCTTAATGCCGATCTCGTACCCAGTGACCCAGTACTTC. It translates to CASSLMPISYPVTQYF.

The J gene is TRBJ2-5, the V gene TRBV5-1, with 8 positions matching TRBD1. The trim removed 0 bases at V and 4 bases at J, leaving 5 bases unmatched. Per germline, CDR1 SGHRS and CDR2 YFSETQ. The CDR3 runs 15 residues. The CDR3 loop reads CASSLVVQGAETQYF. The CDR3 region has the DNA TGCGCCAGCAGCTTGGTAGTCCAGGGGGCAGAGACCCAGTACTTC.

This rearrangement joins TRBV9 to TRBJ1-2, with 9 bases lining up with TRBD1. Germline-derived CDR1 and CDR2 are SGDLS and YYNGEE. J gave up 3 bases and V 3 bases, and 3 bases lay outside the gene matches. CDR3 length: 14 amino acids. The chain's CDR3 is CASSGGTGYYGYTF. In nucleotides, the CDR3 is TGTGCCAGCAGCGGGGGGACAGGGTACTATGGCTACACCTTC. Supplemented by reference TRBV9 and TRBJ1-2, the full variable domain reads DSGVTQTPKHLITATGQRVTLRCSPRSGDLSVYWYQQSLDQGLQFLIQYYNGEERAKGNILERFSAQQFPDLHSELNLSSLELGDSALYFCASSGGTGYYGYTFGSGTRLTVV.

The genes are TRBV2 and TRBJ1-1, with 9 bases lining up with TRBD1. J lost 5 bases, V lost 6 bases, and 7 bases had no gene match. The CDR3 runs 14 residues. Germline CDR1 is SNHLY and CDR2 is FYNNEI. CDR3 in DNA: TGTGCCAGCAGGAGAACAGGGGGCAGGACTGAAGCTTTCTTT. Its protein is CASRRTGGRTEAFF.

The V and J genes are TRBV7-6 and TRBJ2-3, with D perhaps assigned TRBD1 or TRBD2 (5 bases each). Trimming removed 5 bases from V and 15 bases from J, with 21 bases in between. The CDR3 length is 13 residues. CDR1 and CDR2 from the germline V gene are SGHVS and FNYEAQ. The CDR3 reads CASSDGGTEGHYF. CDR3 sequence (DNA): TGTGCCAGCAGCGATGGAGGCACAGAGGGGCACTATTTT.

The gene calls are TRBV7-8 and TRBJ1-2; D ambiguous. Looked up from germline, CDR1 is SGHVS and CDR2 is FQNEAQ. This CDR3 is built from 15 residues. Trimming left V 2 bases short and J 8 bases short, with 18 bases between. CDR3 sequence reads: CASSLKGAEQYGYTF. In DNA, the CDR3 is TGTGCCAGCAGCTTAAAAGGAGCCGAGCAGTACGGCTACACCTTC.

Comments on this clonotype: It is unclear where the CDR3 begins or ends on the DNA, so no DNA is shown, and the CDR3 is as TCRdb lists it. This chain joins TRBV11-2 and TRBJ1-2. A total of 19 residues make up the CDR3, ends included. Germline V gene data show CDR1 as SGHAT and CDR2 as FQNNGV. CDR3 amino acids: CASSPLAGGLDTQYFGYTF.

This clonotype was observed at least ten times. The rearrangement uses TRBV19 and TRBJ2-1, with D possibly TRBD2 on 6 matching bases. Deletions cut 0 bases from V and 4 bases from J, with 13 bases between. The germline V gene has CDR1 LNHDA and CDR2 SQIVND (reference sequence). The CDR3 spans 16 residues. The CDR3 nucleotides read TGTGCCAGTAGTATAGATCTGGACTACCCATACAATGAGCAGTTCTTC. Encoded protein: CASSIDLDYPYNEQFF.

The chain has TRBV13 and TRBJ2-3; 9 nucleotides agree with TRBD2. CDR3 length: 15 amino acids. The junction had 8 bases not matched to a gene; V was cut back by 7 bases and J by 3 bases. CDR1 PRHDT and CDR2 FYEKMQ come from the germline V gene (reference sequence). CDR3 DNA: TGTGCCAGCAACACAGGTAGCGGGAGAACAGATACGCAGTATTTT. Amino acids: CASNTGSGRTDTQYF.

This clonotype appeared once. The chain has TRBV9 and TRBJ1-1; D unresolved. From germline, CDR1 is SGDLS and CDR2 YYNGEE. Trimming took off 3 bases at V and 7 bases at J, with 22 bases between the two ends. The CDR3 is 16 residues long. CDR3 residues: CASSAGSRPHGVEAFF. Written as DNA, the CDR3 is TGTGCCAGCAGCGCGGGAAGTCGACCCCACGGGGTTGAAGCTTTCTTT.

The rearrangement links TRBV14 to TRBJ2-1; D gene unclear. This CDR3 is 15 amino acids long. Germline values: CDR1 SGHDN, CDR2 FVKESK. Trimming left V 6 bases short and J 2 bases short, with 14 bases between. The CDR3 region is CASSHTNGAYNEQFF. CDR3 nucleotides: TGTGCCAGCAGTCATACAAACGGTGCCTACAATGAGCAGTTCTTC.

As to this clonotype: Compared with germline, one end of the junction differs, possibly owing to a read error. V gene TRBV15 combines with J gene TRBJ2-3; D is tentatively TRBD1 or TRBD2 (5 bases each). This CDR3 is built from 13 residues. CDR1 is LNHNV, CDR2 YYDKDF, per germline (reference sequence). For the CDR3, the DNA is TGTGCCAGCAGGGACCGGGGCACAGATACGGAGCATTTT. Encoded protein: CASRDRGTDTEHF.